This T cell receptor (beta chain) was sequenced for a study of STAT3 mutations in large granular lymphocyte leukemia. The wider study: Among longitudinally sequenced T-LGLL patients, roughly half had canonical activating STAT3 mutations detected.

Points from the study as a whole: In T-cell large granular lymphocyte leukemia, about half of patients showed multiple immunodominant subclonotypes. Persisting codominant clonotypes may have hidden a small pathogenic clone.

With respect to this clone: The antigen remains unidentified.

The CDR3 contains 13 residues. V shed 6 bases, J shed 4 bases, and the junction held 5 bases outside the gene matches. CDR1 and CDR2 from the germline V gene are SGHVS and FQNEAQ. Approximately 40,000 productive templates were obtained per sample on average. Profiling relied on immunoSEQ multiplex PCR, and the TCRdb table lists in-frame clones only, not all of them. The repertoire holds 9,500 to 14,000 clones, with 85% as singletons. This TCR was sampled from a man older than 75 with T-cell large granular lymphocyte leukemia. Some clones in this sample may be carry-over from other donors' samples. Sample: peripheral blood mononuclear cells. The chain couples TRBV7-8 to TRBJ1-2, with 7 positions matching TRBD1. CDR3 loop: CASRPTGAYGYTF. CDR3 nucleotides: TGTGCCAGCAGACCCACAGGGGCCTATGGCTACACCTTC.